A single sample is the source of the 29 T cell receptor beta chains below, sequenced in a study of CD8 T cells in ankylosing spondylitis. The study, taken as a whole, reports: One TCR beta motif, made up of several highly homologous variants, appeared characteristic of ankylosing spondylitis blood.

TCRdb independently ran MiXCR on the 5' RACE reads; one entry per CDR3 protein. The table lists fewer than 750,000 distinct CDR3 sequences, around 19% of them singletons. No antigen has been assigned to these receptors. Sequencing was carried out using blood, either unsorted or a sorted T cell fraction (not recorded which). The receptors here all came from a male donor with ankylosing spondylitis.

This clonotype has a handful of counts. The CDR3 sequence: CSARDHAGGPYITDTQYF. CDR3 DNA: TGCAGTGCTAGAGATCACGCGGGAGGGCCGTATATCACAGATACGCAGTATTTT. V gene TRBV20-1 combines with J gene TRBJ2-3, with 9 nucleotides matching TRBD2. Germline loops: CDR1 DFQATT, CDR2 SNEGSKA (reference sequence). The ends lost 0 bases at V and 2 bases at J; junction bases unmatched: 12. The CDR3 is 18 amino acids.

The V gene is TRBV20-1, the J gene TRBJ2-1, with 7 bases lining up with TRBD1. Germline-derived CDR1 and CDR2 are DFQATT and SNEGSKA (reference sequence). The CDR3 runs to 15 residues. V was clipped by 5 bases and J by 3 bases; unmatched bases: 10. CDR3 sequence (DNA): TGCAGTGCTGAGGGGAGAGGGGGCGACTACAATGAGCAGTTCTTC. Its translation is CSAEGRGGDYNEQFF.

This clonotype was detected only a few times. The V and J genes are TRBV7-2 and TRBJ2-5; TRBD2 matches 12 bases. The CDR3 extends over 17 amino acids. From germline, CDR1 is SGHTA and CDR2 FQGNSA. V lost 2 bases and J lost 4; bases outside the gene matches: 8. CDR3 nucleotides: TGTGCCAGCAGCTTATCCGCTAGCGGGAGGGCGCGAGAGACCCAGTACTTC. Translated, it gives CASSLSASGRARETQYF. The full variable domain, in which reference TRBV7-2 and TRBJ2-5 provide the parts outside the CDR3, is GAGVSQSPSNKVTEKGKDVELRCDPISGHTALYWYRQSLGQGLEFLIYFQGNSAPDKSGLPSDRFSAERTGGSVSTLTIQRTQQEDSAVYLCASSLSASGRARETQYFGPGTRLLVL.

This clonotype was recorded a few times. The CDR3 DNA reads as TGCAGCGTTGTGGGACAGGGTTTCTACGAGCAGTACTTC. Its translation is CSVVGQGFYEQYF. The V and J genes are TRBV29-1 and TRBJ2-7, with 9 bases that match TRBD1. CDR1 is SQVTM, CDR2 ANQGSEA, per germline. Unmatched junction bases numbered 4, after V lost 4 bases and J lost 3 bases. The length of the CDR3 is 13 residues.

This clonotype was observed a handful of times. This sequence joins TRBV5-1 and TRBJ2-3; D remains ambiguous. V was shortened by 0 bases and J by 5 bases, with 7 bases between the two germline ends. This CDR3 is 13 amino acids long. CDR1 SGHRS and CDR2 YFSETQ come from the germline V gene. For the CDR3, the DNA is TGCGCCAGCAGCTTGGATGTGGGAGATACGCAGTATTTT. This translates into CASSLDVGDTQYF. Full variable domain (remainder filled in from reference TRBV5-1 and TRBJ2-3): KAGVTQTPRYLIKTRGQQVTLSCSPISGHRSVSWYQQTPGQGLQFLFEYFSETQRNKGNFPGRFSGRQFSNSRSEMNVSTLELGDSALYLCASSLDVGDTQYFGPGTRLTVL.

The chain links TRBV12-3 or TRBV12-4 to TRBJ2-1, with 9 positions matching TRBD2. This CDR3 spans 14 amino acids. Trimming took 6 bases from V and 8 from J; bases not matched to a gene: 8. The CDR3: CASSHGLALDEQFF. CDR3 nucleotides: TGTGCCAGCAGCCATGGACTAGCGCTGGATGAGCAGTTCTTC.

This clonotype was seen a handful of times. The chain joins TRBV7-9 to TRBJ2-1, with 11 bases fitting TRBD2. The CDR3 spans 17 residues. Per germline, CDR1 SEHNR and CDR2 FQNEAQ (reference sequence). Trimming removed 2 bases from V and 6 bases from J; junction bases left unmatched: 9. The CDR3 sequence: CASSLIGELAGGNEQFF. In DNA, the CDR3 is TGTGCCAGCAGCTTAATTGGAGAGCTAGCGGGGGGCAATGAGCAGTTCTTC. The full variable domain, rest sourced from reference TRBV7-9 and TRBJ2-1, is DTGVSQNPRHKITKRGQNVTFRCDPISEHNRLYWYRQTLGQGPEFLTYFQNEAQLEKSRLLSDRFSAERPKGSFSTLEIQRTEQGDSAMYLCASSLIGELAGGNEQFFGPGTRLTVL.

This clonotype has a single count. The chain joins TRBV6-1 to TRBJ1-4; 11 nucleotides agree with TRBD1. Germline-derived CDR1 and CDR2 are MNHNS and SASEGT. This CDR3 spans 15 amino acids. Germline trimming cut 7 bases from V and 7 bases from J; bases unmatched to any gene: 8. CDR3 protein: CASNHGQGAREKLFF. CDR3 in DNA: TGTGCCAGCAATCATGGACAGGGGGCGCGTGAAAAACTGTTTTTT.

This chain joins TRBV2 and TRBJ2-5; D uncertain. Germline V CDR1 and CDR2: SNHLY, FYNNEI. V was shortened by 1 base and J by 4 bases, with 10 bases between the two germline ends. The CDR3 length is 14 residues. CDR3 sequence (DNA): TGTGCCAGCAGTGAAGGGAAGGGTAGAGAGACCCAGTACTTC. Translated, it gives CASSEGKGRETQYF.

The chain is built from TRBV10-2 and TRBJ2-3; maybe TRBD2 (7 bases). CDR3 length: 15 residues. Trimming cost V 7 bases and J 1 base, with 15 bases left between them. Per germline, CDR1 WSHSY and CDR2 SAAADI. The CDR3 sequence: CASTGGQGGTDTQYF. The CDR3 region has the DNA TGCGCCAGCACGGGGGGCCAAGGGGGCACAGATACGCAGTATTTT.

The CDR3 spells CSARDSGRVGSGNQPQHF. The CDR3 DNA is TGCAGTGCTAGAGATTCGGGTCGTGTTGGTAGCGGCAATCAGCCCCAGCATTTT. The chain couples TRBV20-1 to TRBJ1-5; D unresolved. Germline values: CDR1 DFQATT, CDR2 SNEGSKA (reference sequence). With 0 bases removed from V and 2 bases from J, the gap between germline ends came to 20 bases. This CDR3 contains 18 residues.

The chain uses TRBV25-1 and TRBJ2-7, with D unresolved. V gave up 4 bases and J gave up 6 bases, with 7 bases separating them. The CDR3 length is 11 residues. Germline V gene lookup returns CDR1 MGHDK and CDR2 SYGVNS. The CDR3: CASSATSEQYF. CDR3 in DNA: TGTGCCAGCAGTGCGACGTCCGAGCAGTACTTC.

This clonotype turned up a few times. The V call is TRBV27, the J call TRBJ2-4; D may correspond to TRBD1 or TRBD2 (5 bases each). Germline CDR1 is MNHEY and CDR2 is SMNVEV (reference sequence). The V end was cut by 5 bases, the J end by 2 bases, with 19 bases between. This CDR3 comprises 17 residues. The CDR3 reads CASSPPSTRDPKNIQYF. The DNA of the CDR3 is TGTGCCAGCAGTCCCCCCTCAACACGGGACCCCAAAAACATTCAGTACTTC.

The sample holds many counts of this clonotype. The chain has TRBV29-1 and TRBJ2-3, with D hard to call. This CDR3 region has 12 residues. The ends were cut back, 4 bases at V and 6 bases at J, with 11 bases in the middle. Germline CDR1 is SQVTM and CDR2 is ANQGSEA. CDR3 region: CSVVRPGDTQYF. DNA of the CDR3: TGCAGCGTTGTCAGACCCGGCGATACGCAGTATTTT.

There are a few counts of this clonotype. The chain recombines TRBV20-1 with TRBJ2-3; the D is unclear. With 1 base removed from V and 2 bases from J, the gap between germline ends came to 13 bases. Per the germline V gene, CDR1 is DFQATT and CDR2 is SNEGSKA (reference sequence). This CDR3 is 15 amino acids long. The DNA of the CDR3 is TGCAGTGCTAGAGTTGGCCGGACCCTCACAGATACGCAGTATTTT. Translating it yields CSARVGRTLTDTQYF.

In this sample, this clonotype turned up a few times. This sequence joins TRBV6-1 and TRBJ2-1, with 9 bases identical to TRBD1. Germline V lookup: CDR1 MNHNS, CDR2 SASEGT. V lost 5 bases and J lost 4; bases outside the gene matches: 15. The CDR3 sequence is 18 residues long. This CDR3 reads CASSTTGGSTPYYNEQFF. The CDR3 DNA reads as TGTGCCAGCAGTACGACAGGGGGGTCCACCCCTTATTACAATGAGCAGTTCTTC.

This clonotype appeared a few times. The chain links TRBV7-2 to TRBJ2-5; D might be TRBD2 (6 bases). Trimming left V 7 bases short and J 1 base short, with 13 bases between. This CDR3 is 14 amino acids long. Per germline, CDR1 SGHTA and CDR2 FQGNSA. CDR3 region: CASTQWDSQETQYF. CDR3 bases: TGTGCCAGCACCCAATGGGACTCCCAAGAGACCCAGTACTTC.

CDR3 bases: TGCAGCGTCGCTGGGACAGGATACAATGAGCAGTTCTTC. Its translation: CSVAGTGYNEQFF. The chain couples TRBV29-1 to TRBJ2-1; TRBD1 agrees at 8 bases. CDR1 and CDR2 (germline): SQVTM, ANQGSEA. The CDR3 has 13 amino acids. Trimming at V came to 6 bases and at J to 4 bases, leaving 5 bases not matched to a gene.

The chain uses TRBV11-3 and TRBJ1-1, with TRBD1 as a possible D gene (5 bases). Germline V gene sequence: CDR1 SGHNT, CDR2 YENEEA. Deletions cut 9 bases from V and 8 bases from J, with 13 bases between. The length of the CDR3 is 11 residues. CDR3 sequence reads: CASSGINEAFF. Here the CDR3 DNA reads TGTGCCAGTTCAGGGATTAACGAAGCTTTCTTT.

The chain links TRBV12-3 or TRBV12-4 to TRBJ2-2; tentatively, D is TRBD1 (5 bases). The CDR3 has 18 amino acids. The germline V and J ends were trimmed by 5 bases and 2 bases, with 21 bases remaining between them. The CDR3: CASSPPLGAGINTGELFF. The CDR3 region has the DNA TGTGCCAGCAGTCCGCCCCTTGGAGCAGGGATAAACACCGGGGAGCTGTTTTTT.

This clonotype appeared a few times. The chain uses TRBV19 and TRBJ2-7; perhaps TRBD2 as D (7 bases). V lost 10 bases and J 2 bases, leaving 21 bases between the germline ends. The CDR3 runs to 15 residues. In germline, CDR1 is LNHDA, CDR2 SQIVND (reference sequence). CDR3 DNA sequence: TGTGCCACCCAAACGGGGGCGGGAGCCACCTACGAGCAGTACTTC. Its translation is CATQTGAGATYEQYF. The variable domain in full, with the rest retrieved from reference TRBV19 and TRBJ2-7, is DGGITQSPKYLFRKEGQNVTLSCEQNLNHDAMYWYRQDPGQGLRLIYYSQIVNDFQKGDIAEGYSVSREKKESFPLTVTSAQKNPTAFYLCATQTGAGATYEQYFGPGTRLTVT.

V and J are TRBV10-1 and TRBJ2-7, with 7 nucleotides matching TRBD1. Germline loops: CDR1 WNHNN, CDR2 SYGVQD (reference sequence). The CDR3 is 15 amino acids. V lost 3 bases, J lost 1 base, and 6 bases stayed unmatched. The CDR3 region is CASSDPTTGSYEQYF. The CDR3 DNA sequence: TGCGCCAGCAGTGACCCCACGACAGGGTCCTACGAGCAGTACTTC.

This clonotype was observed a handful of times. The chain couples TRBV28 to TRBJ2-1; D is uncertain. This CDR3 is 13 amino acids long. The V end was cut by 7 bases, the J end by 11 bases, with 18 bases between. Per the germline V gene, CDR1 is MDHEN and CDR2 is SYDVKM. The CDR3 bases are TGTGCCAGCACCCTATCCTCCCCCCCTCAGCAGTTCTTC. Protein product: CASTLSSPPQQFF.

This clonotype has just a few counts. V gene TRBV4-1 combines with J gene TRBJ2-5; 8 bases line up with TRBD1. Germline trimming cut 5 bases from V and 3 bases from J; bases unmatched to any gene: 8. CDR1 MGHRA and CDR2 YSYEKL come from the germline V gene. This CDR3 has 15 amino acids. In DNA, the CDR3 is TGCGCCAGCAGCGGCCGGACAGGGAATGAAGAGACCCAGTACTTC. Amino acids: CASSGRTGNEETQYF.

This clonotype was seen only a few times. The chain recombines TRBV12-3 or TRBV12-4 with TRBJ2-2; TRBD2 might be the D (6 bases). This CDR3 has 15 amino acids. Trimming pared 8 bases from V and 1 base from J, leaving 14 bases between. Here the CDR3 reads CASDGLRGNTGELFF. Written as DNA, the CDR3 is TGTGCCAGCGATGGACTAAGAGGGAACACCGGGGAGCTGTTTTTT.

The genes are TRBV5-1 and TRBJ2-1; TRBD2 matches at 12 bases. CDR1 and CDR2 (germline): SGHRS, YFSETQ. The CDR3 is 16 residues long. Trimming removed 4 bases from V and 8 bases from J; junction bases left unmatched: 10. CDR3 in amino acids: CASSRSASGRGDEQFF. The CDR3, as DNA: TGCGCCAGCAGCCGGTCGGCTAGCGGGAGGGGCGATGAGCAGTTCTTC.

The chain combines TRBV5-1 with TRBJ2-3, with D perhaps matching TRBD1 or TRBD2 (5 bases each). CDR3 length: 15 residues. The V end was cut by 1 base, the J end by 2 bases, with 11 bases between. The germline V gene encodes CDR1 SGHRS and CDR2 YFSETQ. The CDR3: CASSLFGGSTDTQYF. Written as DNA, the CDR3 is TGCGCCAGCAGCTTGTTTGGGGGATCCACAGATACGCAGTATTTT.

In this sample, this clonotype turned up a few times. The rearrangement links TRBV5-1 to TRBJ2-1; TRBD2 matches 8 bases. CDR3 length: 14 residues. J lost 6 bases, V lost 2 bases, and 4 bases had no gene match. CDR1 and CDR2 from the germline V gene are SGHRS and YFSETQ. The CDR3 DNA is TGCGCCAGCAGCTTAGGGGGACTAGTCAATGAGCAGTTCTTC. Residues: CASSLGGLVNEQFF.

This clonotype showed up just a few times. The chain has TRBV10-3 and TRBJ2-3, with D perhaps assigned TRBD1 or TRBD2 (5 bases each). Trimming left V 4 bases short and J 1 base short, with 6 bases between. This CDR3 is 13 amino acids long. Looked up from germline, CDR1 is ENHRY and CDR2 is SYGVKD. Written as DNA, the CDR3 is TGTGCCATCAGTGGGGACGGCACAGATACGCAGTATTTT. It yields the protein CAISGDGTDTQYF.